Listed here are 3 T cell receptor beta chains from one sample, sequenced in a study of CD8+CD57+ T cells in acquired aplastic anemia listed by TCRdb under 2018. TCRdb names Illumina HiSeq 2000 as the instrument used. Genomic DNA served as template for TCR beta VDJ combination and CDR3 sequence profiling. The public reads were quality trimmed at Q25 with fastp and then assembled into clones with MiXCR by TCRdb, keeping productive beta chains. Rows with a matching CDR3 protein are joined into one entry that keeps the most common DNA and genes. Counted in this sample were roughly 300,000 distinct CDR3 sequences; approximately 55% of them appeared once. The biggest ten clones account for 8% of the sample. Material: sorted CD4+, CD8+, or CD8+CD57+ T cells (not recorded which) from PBMCs. The receptors derive from a human donor with severe aplastic anemia or a healthy control (not recorded which).

This chain uses TRBV24-1 with TRBJ2-7; 7 bases align to TRBD1. CDR1 KGHDR and CDR2 SFDVKD come from the germline V gene. The length of the CDR3 is 15 residues. V was pared by 5 bases and J by 1 base, with 7 bases of the junction left unmatched. CDR3 amino acids: CATSAGQERSYEQYF. CDR3 DNA sequence: TGTGCCACCAGTGCCGGACAGGAGAGGTCCTACGAGCAGTACTTC.

J is TRBJ2-5 and V is TRBV7-2, with TRBD2 matching 7 bases. The CDR3 is 15 amino acids. J gave up 5 bases and V 2 bases, and 8 bases lay outside the gene matches. CDR1 is SGHTA, CDR2 FQGNSA, per germline. In DNA, the CDR3 is TGTGCCAGCAGCTTACGATCGACTAGCATTGAGACCCAGTACTTC. It codes for CASSLRSTSIETQYF.

This chain links TRBV7-2 with TRBJ2-7; the D is unclear. CDR3 size: 15 residues. Germline V gives CDR1 SGHTA, CDR2 FQGNSA. V lost 4 bases to trimming and J lost 3 bases, with 16 bases between them. The CDR3 loop reads CASSSRAAEGYEQYF. DNA for the CDR3: TGTGCCAGCAGCTCCCGGGCCGCGGAAGGCTACGAGCAGTACTTC.